What follows are 14 T cell receptor beta chains derived from one specimen sequenced in a study of cytomegalovirus exposure and HLA in healthy donors. The PCR used 60 Vbeta and 13 Jbeta primers. Libraries were prepared by immunoSEQ multiplex PCR; TCRdb keeps only in-frame clonotypes and omits some of them. The repertoire includes around 100,000 clones, about four fifths of them detected once, and over 20% sits in the top ten. Source material: PBMCs. Source of these receptors: a man in his thirties or forties in good health and CMV-seropositive.

The rearrangement links TRBV6-6 to TRBJ1-3; the D is unclear. Trimming stripped 2 bases from V and 4 bases from J, with 6 bases between. Germline values: CDR1 MNHNY, CDR2 SVGAGI (reference sequence). The CDR3 totals 13 residues. CDR3 bases: TGTGCCAGCAGTTACGGCGGCGGAAACACCATATATTTT. It yields the protein CASSYGGGNTIYF.

This chain links TRBV2 with TRBJ2-1; no clear D. The germline V gene has CDR1 SNHLY and CDR2 FYNNEI. The V end was cut by 3 bases, the J end by 0 bases, with 12 bases between. The CDR3 runs to 16 residues. CDR3 nucleotide sequence: TGTGCCAGCAGTGAGTCTCTACCGAGCTCCTACAATGAGCAGTTCTTC. Translated: CASSESLPSSYNEQFF.

The CDR3 protein is CASSFTGTYEQYF. CDR3 bases: TGTGCCAGCAGCTTCACAGGAACCTACGAGCAGTACTTC. The gene calls are TRBV5-5 and TRBJ2-7, with a tentative D call TRBD1 (5 bases). Trimming left V 2 bases short and J 2 bases short, with 8 bases between. The CDR3 extends over 13 amino acids. CDR1 and CDR2 (germline): SGHKS, YYEKEE (reference sequence).

A few counts support this clone. The rearrangement links TRBV18 to TRBJ2-1; TRBD1 agrees at 8 bases. Trimming removed 3 bases from V and 5 bases from J; junction bases left unmatched: 3. CDR1 and CDR2 from the germline V gene are KGHSH and LQKENI. The CDR3 loop spans 14 amino acids. The CDR3 sequence: CASSPVQGDNEQFF. The CDR3 bases are TGTGCCAGCTCACCCGTACAGGGGGACAATGAGCAGTTCTTC.

This clone was counted a single time. This chain connects TRBV28 to TRBJ2-4; TRBD2 matches at 7 bases. Germline loops: CDR1 MDHEN, CDR2 SYDVKM. The CDR3 extends over 13 amino acids. After removal of 7 bases from V and 2 bases from J, the junction contained 2 bases not matched to a gene. The CDR3 sequence: CASTGGTKNIQYF. The CDR3 bases are TGTGCCAGCACCGGGGGGACCAAAAACATTCAGTACTTC.

V is TRBV7-3 and J is TRBJ1-1; the match to TRBD1 covers 7 bases. The CDR3 consists of 15 residues. Germline V lookup: CDR1 SGHTA, CDR2 FQGTGA. Germline trimming cut 5 bases from V and 3 bases from J; bases unmatched to any gene: 9. The CDR3 reads CASSPRGGRYTEAFF. The CDR3 DNA reads TGTGCCAGCAGCCCAAGAGGGGGCAGGTACACTGAAGCTTTCTTT.

V and J are TRBV11-2 and TRBJ2-6; the match to TRBD1 covers 7 bases. The CDR3 is 19 amino acids. From germline, CDR1 is SGHAT and CDR2 FQNNGV. V lost 5 bases and J lost 0; bases outside the gene matches: 13. CDR3 sequence reads: CASSPGPYRGGSGANVLTF. The CDR3 DNA is TGTGCCAGCAGCCCCGGCCCCTACAGGGGTGGCTCTGGGGCCAACGTCCTGACTTTC.

The chain combines TRBV5-1 with TRBJ2-1; 7 positions match TRBD2. V shed 3 bases, J shed 0 bases, and the junction held 3 bases outside the gene matches. This CDR3 has 15 residues. Germline CDR1 SGHRS, CDR2 YFSETQ. The chain's CDR3 is CASSSLADSYNEQFF. For the CDR3, the DNA is TGCGCCAGCAGCTCGCTAGCGGACTCCTACAATGAGCAGTTCTTC.

The chain recombines TRBV5-5 with TRBJ1-3, with TRBD1 as a possible D gene (5 bases). CDR1 is SGHKS and CDR2 is YYEKEE in the germline V gene (reference sequence). The length of the CDR3 is 15 residues. V was clipped by 2 bases and J by 0 bases, with 9 bases between them. The CDR3 nucleotides read TGTGCCAGCAGCTTCTCAGGGCTCTCTGGAAACACCATATATTTT. As protein: CASSFSGLSGNTIYF.

The gene calls are TRBV2 and TRBJ1-1, with a possible D match to TRBD1 (6 bases). The CDR3 totals 14 residues. The ends were cut back, 2 bases at V and 5 bases at J, with 12 bases in the middle. CDR1 SNHLY and CDR2 FYNNEI come from the germline V gene. CDR3 loop: CASSEQGTSTEAFF. In DNA, the CDR3 is TGTGCCAGCAGTGAACAGGGGACGAGTACTGAAGCTTTCTTT. Full variable domain (outside the CDR3, taken from reference TRBV2 and TRBJ1-1): EPEVTQTPSHQVTQMGQEVILRCVPISNHLYFYWYRQILGQKVEFLVSFYNNEISEKSEIFDDQFSVERPDGSNFTLKIRSTKLEDSAMYFCASSEQGTSTEAFFGQGTRLTVV.

The V call is TRBV6-1, the J call TRBJ2-7; 7 nucleotides match TRBD2. Per the germline V gene, CDR1 is MNHNS and CDR2 is SASEGT. V dropped 2 bases and J dropped 2; count of bases not matched to a gene: 9. CDR3 length: 16 residues. CDR3 protein: CASSEWTSGNPYEQYV. For the CDR3, the DNA is TGTGCCAGCAGTGAATGGACCAGCGGGAACCCCTACGAGCAGTACGTC.

The chain is built from TRBV27 and TRBJ1-1; 7 bases are a match to TRBD1. Germline lookup yields CDR1 MNHEY and CDR2 SMNVEV (reference sequence). This CDR3 spans 14 amino acids. After removal of 4 bases from V and 0 bases from J, the junction contained 2 bases not matched to a gene. CDR3 sequence (DNA): TGTGCCAGCAGTTGGGGACAGATGAACACTGAAGCTTTCTTT. It specifies CASSWGQMNTEAFF.

Worth noting for this clone: Compared with germline, one end of the junction differs, possibly owing to a read error. The chain uses TRBV19 and TRBJ1-2; tentatively, D is TRBD1 (5 bases). The CDR3 runs to 12 residues. Germline values: CDR1 LNHDA, CDR2 SQIVND (reference sequence). The CDR3: CASSYTGYRTVF. In DNA, the CDR3 is TGTGCCAGTAGTTATACGGGTTACAGGACGGTCTTC.

The V and J genes are TRBV19 and TRBJ1-5; TRBD1 is a possible D gene (5 bases). CDR3 size: 17 residues. V lost 3 bases and J lost 0, with 15 bases in between. CDR1 is LNHDA, CDR2 SQIVND, per germline (reference sequence). CDR3 region: CASSIRGGYDSNQPQHF. CDR3 coding DNA: TGTGCCAGTAGTATTAGGGGTGGGTACGATAGCAATCAGCCCCAGCATTTT.